This passage covers 5 T cell receptor beta chains from one sample sequenced in a study of T cells after yellow fever vaccination. TCRdb called the 5' RACE reads again in MiXCR, with one record for every CDR3 protein. The repertoire holds about 74,000 distinct CDR3 sequences, with roughly 7.4% as singletons. Sequencing used CD8+ T cells sorted from PBMCs, obtained more than 4 days after the first yellow fever vaccination. Source of these receptors: a man between 18 and 29 years old who received the YFV17D yellow fever vaccine.

The chain is built from TRBV11-2 and TRBJ1-1, with a possible D match to TRBD1 (6 bases). The CDR3 is made up of 16 amino acids. The germline V gene has CDR1 SGHAT and CDR2 FQNNGV. Deletions cut 5 bases from V and 1 base from J, with 17 bases between. DNA of the CDR3: TGTGCCAGCAGCCTAAGAACGACAGGCCCGAACACTGAAGCTTTCTTT. Encoded protein: CASSLRTTGPNTEAFF.

In this sample, this clonotype turned up once. A read error may explain this, as a much larger clone is one base away. The chain uses TRBV19 and TRBJ2-7; D ambiguous. CDR3 size: 13 residues. Per the germline V gene, CDR1 is LNHDA and CDR2 is SQIVND (reference sequence). CDR3 sequence: CDSSIGILYEQYF. CDR3 nucleotide sequence: TGTGACAGTAGTATAGGGATACTATACGAGCAGTACTTC. The full variable domain, in which reference TRBV19 and TRBJ2-7 provide the parts outside the CDR3, is DGGITQSPKYLFRKEGQNVTLSCEQNLNHDAMYWYRQDPGQGLRLIYYSQIVNDFQKGDIAEGYSVSREKKESFPLTVTSAQKNPTAFYLCDSSIGILYEQYFGPGTRLTVT.

This clonotype was found a few times. The chain has TRBV7-9 and TRBJ2-3; 7 bases are shared with TRBD1. With 5 bases clipped from V and 2 bases from J, the junction kept 7 bases outside the gene matches. Germline loops: CDR1 SEHNR, CDR2 FQNEAQ (reference sequence). The CDR3 sequence is 15 residues long. The CDR3 reads CASSDVTGDTDTQYF. CDR3 DNA: TGTGCCAGCAGCGACGTTACAGGGGACACAGATACGCAGTATTTT.

This clonotype came up many times. The J gene is TRBJ2-7, the V gene TRBV20-1; the D is unclear. The CDR3 runs 12 residues. V gave up 3 bases and J gave up 1 base, with 7 bases separating them. CDR1 is DFQATT, CDR2 SNEGSKA, per germline (reference sequence). In DNA, the CDR3 is TGCAGTGCTAGTTTCCGGTCCTACGAGCAGTACTTC. Encoded protein: CSASFRSYEQYF.

A word on this clonotype: This may arise from a read error, as a much more abundant clone is one base away. The rearrangement joins TRBV15 to TRBJ2-3; D unresolved. The CDR3 loop spans 14 amino acids. The germline V gene has CDR1 LNHNV and CDR2 YYDKDF (reference sequence). This CDR3 is CAISREESTDTQYF. In DNA, the CDR3 is TGTGCCATCAGCAGAGAAGAGAGCACAGATACGCAGTATTTT.